These 10 T cell receptor beta chains came from one sample sequenced in a study of CD8 T cells in ankylosing spondylitis. TCRdb passed the 5' RACE reads through MiXCR, listing each CDR3 protein once. The top ten hold approximately 5.9% of the sample, which has roughly 150,000 distinct CDR3 sequences, under 35% seen once. The sample comprised synovial fluid, either unsorted or a sorted T cell fraction (not recorded which). The receptors originated from a male donor with ankylosing spondylitis.

This rearrangement joins TRBV30 to TRBJ2-3, with 7 bases that match TRBD2. This CDR3 is built from 11 residues. Germline V gives CDR1 GTSNPN, CDR2 SVGIG (reference sequence). Losses at the gene ends were 2 bases for V and 11 bases for J; bases not matched to a gene: 4. The CDR3 sequence is CAWSWGGKQYF. The CDR3 bases are TGTGCCTGGAGTTGGGGGGGTAAGCAGTATTTT. The variable domain in full, completed from reference TRBV30 and TRBJ2-3, reads SQTIHQWPATLVQPVGSPLSLECTVEGTSNPNLYWYRQAAGRGLQLLFYSVGIGQISSEVPQNLSASRPQDRQFILSSKKLLLSDSGFYLCAWSWGGKQYFGPGTRLTVL.

V gene TRBV15 combines with J gene TRBJ2-3, with 8 bases that match TRBD2. Germline assignment: CDR1 LNHNV and CDR2 YYDKDF (reference sequence). The CDR3 loop spans 17 amino acids. The trim removed 1 base at V and 6 bases at J, leaving 12 bases unmatched. CDR3 amino acids: CATSRGASGGVLDTQYF. The CDR3, as DNA: TGTGCCACCAGCAGAGGGGCGAGCGGGGGAGTACTGGATACGCAGTATTTT.

V and J are TRBV4-1 and TRBJ1-5; no clear D. Germline-derived CDR1 and CDR2 are MGHRA and YSYEKL. V was trimmed by 4 bases and J by 1 base, leaving 11 bases between them. This CDR3 comprises 15 residues. CDR3 coding DNA: TGCGCCAGCAGCCCCTCCCCGGACAGCAATCAGCCCCAGCATTTT. Translating it yields CASSPSPDSNQPQHF.

The chain employs TRBV7-8 and TRBJ2-3, with 10 bases fitting TRBD2. V was pared by 5 bases and J by 2 bases, with 16 bases of the junction left unmatched. Looked up from germline, CDR1 is SGHVS and CDR2 is FQNEAQ. This CDR3 region has 19 residues. The CDR3 loop is CASSTGLAPPEASTDTQYF. CDR3 nucleotide sequence: TGTGCCAGCAGCACGGGACTAGCGCCTCCGGAGGCCTCCACAGATACGCAGTATTTT.

The chain combines TRBV7-8 with TRBJ1-1; D unresolved. Per the germline V gene, CDR1 is SGHVS and CDR2 is FQNEAQ. The CDR3 sequence is 16 residues long. V dropped 5 bases and J dropped 4 bases, with 20 bases sitting between them. DNA of the CDR3: TGTGCCAGCAGCCAAAAATTAGGTCGAGGTTCCACTGAAGCTTTCTTT. Translated: CASSQKLGRGSTEAFF.

The V gene is TRBV18, the J gene TRBJ2-5, with D tentatively TRBD1 (5 bases). CDR3 length: 14 amino acids. Germline V CDR1 and CDR2: KGHSH, LQKENI. V dropped 1 base and J dropped 2 bases, with 8 bases sitting between them. CDR3 region: CASSPRGSQETQYF. DNA for the CDR3: TGTGCCAGCTCACCACGGGGCAGTCAAGAGACCCAGTACTTC. Drawing the rest from reference TRBV18 and TRBJ2-5, the complete variable domain is NAGVMQNPRHLVRRRGQEARLRCSPMKGHSHVYWYRQLPEEGLKFMVYLQKENIIDESGMPKERFSAEFPKEGPSILRIQQVVRGDSAAYFCASSPRGSQETQYFGPGTRLLVL.

The gene calls are TRBV12-3 or TRBV12-4 and TRBJ1-2, with TRBD1 matching 8 bases. This CDR3 contains 15 residues. Unmatched junction bases numbered 13, after V lost 5 bases and J lost 8 bases. The CDR3 coding sequence is TGTGCCAGCAGTATGCGACAGGGGAAGTTTTGGGGCTACACCTTC. Encoded protein: CASSMRQGKFWGYTF.

This clonotype was found a few times. This chain joins TRBV5-1 and TRBJ2-3, with D perhaps assigned TRBD1 or TRBD2 (5 bases each). Germline loops: CDR1 SGHRS, CDR2 YFSETQ. V lost 3 bases and J lost 4, with 12 bases in between. The CDR3 totals 14 residues. CDR3 DNA: TGCGCCAGCAGCTCTTCGGGGCAGCCAGATACGCAGTATTTT. Amino acids: CASSSSGQPDTQYF.

The chain employs TRBV7-8 and TRBJ2-7; D is uncertain. Germline assignment: CDR1 SGHVS and CDR2 FQNEAQ. CDR3 length: 13 amino acids. The V end lost 2 bases, the J end lost 3 bases, and 8 bases lay between the germline ends. As DNA, the CDR3 is TGTGCCAGCAGCTTATTGGAGAGCTACGAGCAGTACTTC. Amino acid sequence: CASSLLESYEQYF.

The sample holds a few counts of this clonotype. The V call is TRBV11-2, the J call TRBJ2-7; D unresolved. The CDR3 is 14 residues long. Looked up from germline, CDR1 is SGHAT and CDR2 is FQNNGV. With 2 bases removed from V and 2 bases from J, the gap between germline ends came to 10 bases. The CDR3 DNA follows: TGTGCCAGCAGCTTAACCAACAGACCCTACGAGCAGTACTTC. Its translation is CASSLTNRPYEQYF. Looking up the rest from reference TRBV11-2 and TRBJ2-7 gives the full variable domain: EAGVAQSPRYKIIEKRQSVAFWCNPISGHATLYWYQQILGQGPKLLIQFQNNGVVDDSQLPKDRFSAERLKGVDSTLKIQPAKLEDSAVYLCASSLTNRPYEQYFGPGTRLTVT.